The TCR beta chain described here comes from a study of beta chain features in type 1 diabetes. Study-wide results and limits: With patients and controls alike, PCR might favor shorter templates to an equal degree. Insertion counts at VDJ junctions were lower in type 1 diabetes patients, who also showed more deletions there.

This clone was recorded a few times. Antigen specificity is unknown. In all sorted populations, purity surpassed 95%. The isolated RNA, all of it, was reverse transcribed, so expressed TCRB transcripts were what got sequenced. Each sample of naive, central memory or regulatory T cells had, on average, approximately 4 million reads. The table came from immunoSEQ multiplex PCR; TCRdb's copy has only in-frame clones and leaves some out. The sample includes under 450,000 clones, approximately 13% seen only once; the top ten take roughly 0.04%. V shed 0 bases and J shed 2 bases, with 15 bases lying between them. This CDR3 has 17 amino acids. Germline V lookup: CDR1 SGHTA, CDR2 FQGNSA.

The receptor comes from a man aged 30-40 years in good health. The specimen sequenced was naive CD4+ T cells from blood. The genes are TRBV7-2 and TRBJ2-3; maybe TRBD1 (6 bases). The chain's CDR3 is CASSLAVGQGPTDTQYF. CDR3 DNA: TGTGCCAGCAGCTTAGCGGTTGGGCAGGGGCCCACAGATACGCAGTATTTT.